This T cell receptor (beta chain) was sequenced during a study of shared clonotypes between healthy human individuals (dated by TCRdb to the early 2020s). With regard to the full study: A few men and two women, aged 18 to 49 years, made up the cohort. For each donor, three plates each were used for CD4 naive and CD4 memory, two plates were used for CD8 naive, and one plate was used for CD8 memory. Between about 0.9 and 10 billion PBMCs per donor were obtained by leukapheresis. Different laboratories and diverse techniques were used to prepare libraries and sequence TCR repertoires, to increase sequencing depth and limit assay-specific biases. Blood TCR repertoires of several healthy adults were deeply sequenced to estimate repertoire size and the extent of clonotype sharing between individuals.

The donors were healthy, HIV-negative adults who had no recently reported acute infections or vaccinations. Every donor was a Caucasian adult living in Nashville, Tennessee, USA. CD4+ T cells were enriched by magnetic negative selection; naive cells were then positively selected on CD45RA, and the negative fraction formed the memory subset. After blood collection by leukapheresis, PBMCs were isolated using Ficoll-Histopaque density gradient centrifugation and then cryopreserved in the vapor phase of liquid nitrogen. Analytical flow cytometry was used to check the purity and quantity of every magnetically sorted T cell population. Each sorted fraction had its genomic DNA isolated and then quantified by UV absorbance on a Nanodrop 2000c. Using the deep immunoSEQ assay, TCR CDR3 regions were amplified from genomic DNA by multiplex PCR. Genomic DNA extracted from each cell subset was distributed evenly over all wells of several immunoSEQ 96-well plates, and each plate served as one replicate. Each replicate PCR for sorted subsets received about 220 ng genomic DNA, equal to tens of thousands of T cell genomes. Purified libraries were quantified with a Qubit 3.0 fluorometer, sized on a Bioanalyzer 2100, and re-quantified with the KAPA Library Quantification kit. Each immunoSEQ 96-well plate was sequenced on its own single-read 150-cycle Illumina NextSeq 550 flow cell. The authors' analysis ran thus. Because only junctional sequences without quality scores were contained in the immunoSEQ output, filtering matching that applied to full-length reads could not be performed. Sequences were annotated with PyIR, a Python wrapper for IgBLAST v1.9, and V/J genes and CDR3 were assigned using IMGT germline references. Reads were filtered out if the reads had weak V/J assignments (E-value above 1e-6), no CDR3, stop codons, out-of-frame junctions, or ambiguous translated residues. V3J clonotypes were defined as sequences sharing the same inferred V gene, J gene, and CDR3 amino acid sequence. The percentage overlap between two repertoires was calculated by dividing the number of shared unique clonotypes by the size of the smaller repertoire. Richness of each repertoire was evaluated using RTK rarefaction, the Chao1 estimator, and Recon v2.1 estimates of unobserved clonotypes. OLGA was used to compute generation probabilities for all TCRbeta clonotypes that the gDNA method yielded from a handful of donors. The table comes from immuneACCESS by way of TCRdb, which keeps in-frame sequences with V and J called. Part of the clones is missing from these tables; in studies checked, under half for an unresolved V gene and the rest for unknown reasons. V and J calls and clone size follow that table, whereas D and trimming were derived from the DNA. This sample gives 2 million to 2.5 million clones in total; 85% to 95% of them show up just once. The ten largest clonotypes hold roughly 0.13% of the sample.

The CDR3, cysteine through phenylalanine, is 14 amino acids long. Only CDR3 DNA remains: 42 bases, in frame from the first base. Between the V and J ends, shortened by 0 bases and 2 bases respectively, the junction contains 8 bases. Looking up the germline V gene yields CDR1 KGHSH and CDR2 LQKENI. For this clone: What this receptor recognizes is not known. Within one base of it there is no much larger clone, and no base qualities were kept.

The research as a whole found: Compared with non-shared clonotypes, the clonotypes found in all four sorted-subset donors had higher generation probabilities. Even with the large sequencing depth, rarefaction of the sorted-subset datasets indicated that sequencing was incomplete. Naive subsets generally had larger estimated clonotype richness than memory subsets. Based on pairwise subsampling, the degree of clonotype sharing among donors was expected to be affected by sequencing depth. Sampling was limited to blood, and TCR repertoires in tissue likely differ from TCR repertoires in blood. Across four donors, roughly 5.1% of naive CD4, approximately 3.6% of naive CD8, 2.3% of memory CD4, and roughly 0.41% of memory CD8 clonotypes were shared. The small number of donors limited the genetic and exposure-history diversity represented.

Material: naive CD4+ T cells sorted from blood. Interpreted using the paper, the cell subset or site label stands for: CD45RA+ positively selected. The sequence was obtained from a man younger than 35 in good health. This receptor chain uses TRBV18 and TRBJ2-7; no D gene call is confident. The nucleotide sequence is given as TGTGCCAGCTCACCACCGATTTCAACCTACGAGCAGTACTTC. This yields the protein CASSPPISTYEQYF.